Presented here are 24 T cell receptor beta chains from one specimen sequenced in a study of blood T cell repertoires in COVID-19. Method: immunoSEQ multiplex PCR; TCRdb's copy keeps in-frame clones and lacks some. The sample comprises 100,000 to 150,000 clones, around two thirds of which are singletons, and roughly 2% rests with the top ten. Sequenced input: peripheral blood. These receptors were collected from a woman in her 70s with acute or convalescent COVID-19.

The CDR3 loop reads CASSQGPRGSGANVLTF. The CDR3 nucleotides read TGTGCCAGCAGCCAAGGTCCGCGAGGCTCTGGGGCCAACGTCCTGACTTTC. This chain links TRBV3-1 (or the pseudogene TRBV3-2) with TRBJ2-6; no reliable D call. CDR1 LGHDT and CDR2 YNNKEL come from the germline V gene (reference sequence). This CDR3 region has 17 residues. V was cut by 1 base and J by 0 bases, with 10 bases left in between.

This clone was seen ten or more times. This chain links TRBV6-2 or TRBV6-3 with TRBJ2-7; maybe TRBD1 (5 bases). Between the trimmed V and J ends, which lost 5 bases and 3 bases, there was a span of 11 bases. CDR3 length: 13 amino acids. Germline lookup yields CDR1 MNHEY and CDR2 SVGEGT. In DNA form, the CDR3 reads TGTGCCAGCAGTCGTAATCAGGGCTACGAGCAGTACTTC. The encoded protein is CASSRNQGYEQYF.

The chain recombines TRBV4-2 with TRBJ1-4; no clear D. V was pared by 3 bases and J by 7 bases, with 12 bases between. CDR3 length equals 14 residues. Germline loops: CDR1 LGHNA, CDR2 YNFKEQ. Here the CDR3 DNA reads TGTGCCAGCAGCCAGGAGCGAGAGGGTGAAAAACTGTTTTTT. This codes for CASSQEREGEKLFF.

CDR3 in amino acids: CASSLGLAGPGTQYF. The CDR3 DNA reads TGCGCCAGCAGCTTGGGTCTAGCGGGTCCGGGGACCCAGTACTTC. This chain joins TRBV5-1 and TRBJ2-5; 8 nucleotides agree with TRBD2. Germline CDR1 is SGHRS and CDR2 is YFSETQ. Trimming removed 0 bases from V and 7 bases from J; junction bases left unmatched: 8. The CDR3 sequence is 15 residues long.

V is TRBV7-2 and J is TRBJ1-2; 9 bases agree with TRBD1. J gave up 6 bases and V 2 bases, and 10 bases lay outside the gene matches. The V gene's germline CDR1 is SGHTA and CDR2 FQGNSA. The CDR3 has 16 amino acids. The CDR3, as DNA: TGTGCCAGCAGCTTACCGAGGACAGGGGAAATTCATGGCTACACCTTC. Translating gives CASSLPRTGEIHGYTF.

The V and J genes are TRBV28 and TRBJ1-5; no clear D gene. The V gene's germline CDR1 is MDHEN and CDR2 SYDVKM. V shed 7 bases and J shed 7 bases, with 14 bases lying between them. This CDR3 has 13 residues. CDR3 region: CASTWRRGQPQHF. The CDR3 region has the DNA TGTGCCAGCACCTGGAGGCGTGGGCAGCCCCAGCATTTT.

This chain links TRBV6-5 with TRBJ1-1; TRBD1 is a possible D gene (5 bases). The CDR3 runs 14 residues. The germline V and J ends were trimmed by 6 bases and 4 bases, with 15 bases remaining between them. In germline, CDR1 is MNHEY, CDR2 SVGAGI. CDR3 loop: CASRKGGVGTEAFF. CDR3 DNA: TGTGCCAGCAGAAAGGGAGGGGTAGGCACTGAAGCTTTCTTT.

The genes are TRBV1 and TRBJ1-2; TRBD1 was called by the table and not checked on the DNA. TRBV1 is deemed a pseudogene. This CDR3 comprises 15 residues. The CDR3: CTSSQESTTNYGYTF. The CDR3 region has the DNA TGCACCAGCAGCCAAGAATCGACAACTAACTATGGCTACACCTTC.

The chain joins TRBV28 to TRBJ2-5, with 10 bases aligning to TRBD2. CDR1 and CDR2 (germline): MDHEN, SYDVKM. This CDR3 contains 14 residues. The J segment lost 7 bases and the V segment lost 10 bases, leaving 12 bases of the junction unmatched. The DNA of the CDR3 is TGTGCCACCCGGCTAGCGGGAGATTTGGGGACCCAGTACTTC. Protein: CATRLAGDLGTQYF. Complete variable domain (other parts from reference TRBV28 and TRBJ2-5): DVKVTQSSRYLVKRTGEKVFLECVQDMDHENMFWYRQDPGLGLRLIYFSYDVKMKEKGDIPEGYSVSREKKERFSLILESASTNQTSMYLCATRLAGDLGTQYFGPGTRLLVL.

The V and J genes are TRBV23-1 and TRBJ2-1; 10 positions match TRBD1. TRBV23-1 is an open reading frame whose function is uncertain. This CDR3 region has 15 residues. The V and J ends lost 2 bases and 8 bases, in that order; junction bases with no gene match: 6. The CDR3 protein is CASSQGDRGQYEQFF. The CDR3 coding sequence is TGCGCCAGCAGTCAAGGAGACAGGGGGCAGTATGAGCAGTTCTTC.

CDR3: CAWSRAGNTIYF. The CDR3 DNA follows: TGTGCCTGGAGTCGAGCCGGAAACACCATATATTTT. The J gene is TRBJ1-3, the V gene TRBV30; D is unresolved. CDR3 length equals 12 residues. CDR1 GTSNPN and CDR2 SVGIG come from the germline V gene (reference sequence). The germline V and J ends were trimmed by 2 bases and 4 bases, with 6 bases remaining between them.

The genes are TRBV6-1 and TRBJ1-2; TRBD1 aligns across 7 bases. The V and J ends lost 3 bases and 4 bases, in that order; junction bases with no gene match: 8. The CDR3 is 15 residues long. The germline CDR1 and CDR2 sequences are MNHNS and SASEGT. As DNA, the CDR3 is TGTGCCAGCAGTGACAAGCCGACAGGGACCTATGGCTACACCTTC. This codes for CASSDKPTGTYGYTF.

The rearrangement joins TRBV12-5 to TRBJ2-2; D may be TRBD1 (5 bases). The CDR3 has 19 residues. Trimming took off 2 bases at V and 1 base at J, with 20 bases between the two ends. Looked up from germline, CDR1 is LGHNT and CDR2 is FRNRAP. CDR3 nucleotides: TGTGCTAGTGGTTTGCCACGAAAGTCAGGGTTAGAGAACACCGGGGAGCTGTTTTTT. Encoded protein: CASGLPRKSGLENTGELFF.

This rearrangement joins TRBV6-2 or TRBV6-3 to TRBJ2-7, with 8 positions matching TRBD1. After removal of 4 bases from V and 3 bases from J, the junction contained 5 bases not matched to a gene. Germline V gene lookup returns CDR1 MNHEY and CDR2 SVGEGT. There are 14 residues in the CDR3. The DNA of the CDR3 is TGTGCCAGCAGTTCTAACGACAGGGGCTACGAGCAGTACTTC. Its protein product is CASSSNDRGYEQYF.

The chain is built from TRBV27 and TRBJ1-1; TRBD1 aligns across 9 bases. CDR3 size: 14 residues. Germline lookup yields CDR1 MNHEY and CDR2 SMNVEV (reference sequence). Trimming took 7 bases from V and 6 from J; bases not matched to a gene: 9. This CDR3 reads CASIKQGATAEAFF. The CDR3 region has the DNA TGTGCCAGCATCAAACAGGGGGCAACGGCTGAAGCTTTCTTT.

The rearrangement uses TRBV7-9 and TRBJ2-4, with TRBD1 matching 7 bases. Per germline, CDR1 SEHNR and CDR2 FQNEAQ (reference sequence). V was clipped by 6 bases and J by 7 bases; unmatched bases: 6. The CDR3 totals 13 residues. The CDR3 nucleotides read TGTGCCAGCAGTCCAGGGACAGCCAACATTCAGTACTTC. Translation: CASSPGTANIQYF. The full variable domain, with the rest looked up from reference TRBV7-9 and TRBJ2-4, is DTGVSQNPRHKITKRGQNVTFRCDPISEHNRLYWYRQTLGQGPEFLTYFQNEAQLEKSRLLSDRFSAERPKGSFSTLEIQRTEQGDSAMYLCASSPGTANIQYFGAGTRLSVL.

The chain links TRBV11-2 to TRBJ1-4; tentative D call: TRBD1 (6 bases). This CDR3 comprises 11 residues. The germline gives CDR1 SGHAT, CDR2 FQNNGV. Trimming cost V 1 base and J 17 bases, with 11 bases left between them. The CDR3 sequence: CASSLGTELFF. In DNA form, the CDR3 reads TGTGCCAGCAGCTTAGGGACAGAGCTTTTTTTT.

This clone was observed a single time. V gene TRBV27 combines with J gene TRBJ1-2, with D possibly matching TRBD1 (5 bases). This CDR3 has 12 amino acids. The ends were cut back, 7 bases at V and 2 bases at J, with 8 bases in the middle. Looked up from germline, CDR1 is MNHEY and CDR2 is SMNVEV (reference sequence). CDR3 protein: CASKGANYGYTF. DNA for the CDR3: TGTGCCAGCAAAGGGGCGAACTATGGCTACACCTTC.

J is TRBJ1-2 and V is TRBV21-1; TRBD1, the D gene given by the table, was not confirmed from the DNA. TRBV21-1 is a pseudogene segment. There are 15 residues in the CDR3. CDR3 amino acids: CASSVWFEGGYGYTF. Here the CDR3 DNA reads TGTGCCAGCAGCGTTTGGTTTGAAGGGGGCTATGGCTACACCTTC.

This clone was seen only once. The chain carries TRBV27 and TRBJ2-2, with TRBD2 identical over 8 bases. V trimming: 6 bases; J trimming: 3 bases; junction bases outside the gene matches: 12. The CDR3 totals 17 residues. In germline, CDR1 is MNHEY, CDR2 SMNVEV (reference sequence). The CDR3 loop reads CASRGLAGHQYTGELFF. The CDR3 DNA reads TGTGCCAGCAGAGGTCTAGCGGGCCACCAGTACACCGGGGAGCTGTTTTTT.

This sequence joins TRBV3-1 (or the pseudogene TRBV3-2) and TRBJ1-5, with 7 bases lining up with TRBD1. This CDR3 spans 16 amino acids. V shed 1 base and J 6 bases; nucleotides not matched to a gene: 9. The germline gives CDR1 LGHDT, CDR2 YNNKEL (reference sequence). The CDR3 reads CASSQGSTGIIQPQHF. CDR3 DNA sequence: TGTGCCAGCAGCCAAGGATCGACAGGGATTATTCAGCCCCAGCATTTT.

As to this clone: A junction boundary mismatches the germline segment, possibly from a read error. The chain joins TRBV11-2 to TRBJ2-7; 12 positions agree with TRBD1. The CDR3 spans 14 residues. Germline V gene sequence: CDR1 SGHAT, CDR2 FQNNGV. The CDR3 here is CASSRGTGGEAADF. The CDR3 DNA reads TGTGCCAGCAGCCGGGGGACAGGGGGCGAGGCAGCGGACTTC.

This sequence joins TRBV7-9 and TRBJ2-7, with D possibly TRBD2 on 5 matching bases. Trimming stripped 0 bases from V and 1 base from J, with 7 bases between. CDR3 size: 14 residues. Germline CDR1 reads SEHNR; CDR2 reads FQNEAQ (reference sequence). CDR3 amino acids: CASSLAGKSYEQYF. For the CDR3, the DNA is TGTGCCAGCAGCTTAGCCGGGAAGTCCTACGAGCAGTACTTC.

The gene calls are TRBV14 and TRBJ1-1, with D possibly TRBD1 on 6 matching bases. The germline V gene has CDR1 SGHDN and CDR2 FVKESK. Deletions cut 5 bases from V and 4 bases from J, with 14 bases between. The CDR3 spans 14 residues. The CDR3 DNA is TGTGCCAGCAGCGAACAGGGTGGGGGCACTGAAGCTTTCTTT. It encodes CASSEQGGGTEAFF.